This T cell receptor (beta chain) was profiled in a study of tumor-infiltrating lymphocytes in localized non-small cell lung cancer. As for the study in general: The cohort mixed smokers and never-smokers, several histologies, and some post-neoadjuvant-chemotherapy samples. Regarding the study as a whole: Only some patients had TCR sequencing, depending on available tissue.

Looked up from germline, CDR1 is SGHTA and CDR2 is FQGNSA. The CDR3 loop spans 14 amino acids. V lost 6 bases to trimming and J lost 0 bases, with 11 bases between them. Clones were sequenced by immunoSEQ multiplex PCR, and TCRdb holds only the in-frame ones, with some missing. The profile shows tens of thousands of clones, over 60% of them singletons. A remark on this clone: The antigen is not known.

Sample: lung tumor tissue. The J gene is TRBJ1-1, the V gene TRBV7-2; D may be TRBD1 (5 bases). The sequence was obtained from a human donor with non-small cell lung cancer. CDR3 sequence reads: CASSQRGVNTEAFF. DNA for the CDR3: TGTGCCAGCAGTCAAAGAGGGGTGAACACTGAAGCTTTCTTT.